The 12 T cell receptor beta chains reported below all come from one sample, sequenced in a study of patients and donors after allogeneic stem cell transplantation. TCRdb re-derived calls from the RT-PCR reads in MiXCR, one entry per CDR3 protein. The table includes about 230,000 distinct CDR3 sequences, 14% detected once. The sequenced sample was blood, either unsorted or a sorted T cell fraction (not recorded which). These receptors originate from a human donor who was either an allogeneic HSCT recipient or a stem cell or donor lymphocyte infusion donor (not recorded which). It is not recorded whose cells these are; they may come from a transplant donor.

This clonotype was seen more than once but under ten times. This rearrangement joins TRBV12-3 or TRBV12-4 to TRBJ1-5, with D possibly matching TRBD1 (6 bases). The V gene lost 4 bases and the J gene lost 9 bases, with 13 bases spanning the gap. The CDR3 runs to 13 residues. The CDR3, as DNA: TGTGCCAGCAGTTACTCGGACAGTCGGCCCCAGCATTTT. Amino acids: CASSYSDSRPQHF.

There are a few counts of this clonotype. V usage is TRBV3-1 and J usage is TRBJ2-5; no clear D gene. Germline-derived CDR1 and CDR2 are LGHDT and YNNKEL (reference sequence). Trimming left V 3 bases short and J 5 bases short, with 7 bases between. The CDR3 loop spans 12 amino acids. Here the CDR3 reads CASSHSDETQYF. The DNA of the CDR3 is TGTGCCAGCAGCCATTCGGATGAGACCCAGTACTTC.

The chain joins TRBV12-3 or TRBV12-4 to TRBJ1-1, with a weak D call TRBD1 (5 bases). The CDR3 loop spans 14 amino acids. V shed 7 bases and J shed 0 bases, with 12 bases lying between them. In DNA, the CDR3 is TGTGCCAGCATTTTTCAGGGCGTGAACACTGAAGCTTTCTTT. This gives the protein CASIFQGVNTEAFF.

This clonotype was picked up a small number of times. V usage is TRBV5-1 and J usage is TRBJ2-5; D is possibly TRBD2 (5 bases). This CDR3 contains 14 residues. V was clipped by 1 base and J by 4 bases, with 11 bases between them. Germline lookup yields CDR1 SGHRS and CDR2 YFSETQ. CDR3 loop: CASSLRGMAETQYF. Here the CDR3 DNA reads TGCGCCAGCAGCTTGCGGGGAATGGCAGAGACCCAGTACTTC.

This chain connects TRBV9 to TRBJ2-1; D unresolved. This CDR3 has 15 residues. CDR1 and CDR2 (germline): SGDLS, YYNGEE. Trimming cost V 0 bases and J 7 bases, with 14 bases left between them. CDR3 sequence reads: CASSVGALGRNEQFF. CDR3 nucleotides: TGTGCCAGCAGCGTAGGAGCCCTGGGTCGGAATGAGCAGTTCTTC.

In this sample, this clonotype turned up a few times. This chain connects TRBV27 to TRBJ1-6; perhaps TRBD1 as D (5 bases). This CDR3 region has 14 residues. The germline V and J ends were trimmed by 6 bases and 9 bases, with 15 bases remaining between them. CDR1 is MNHEY, CDR2 SMNVEV, per germline (reference sequence). CDR3 coding DNA: TGTGCCAGCAGCCTACAGGTGAAATTTTCACCCCTCCACTTT. Translation gives CASSLQVKFSPLHF.

This clonotype was observed a few times. This chain uses TRBV5-8 with TRBJ2-1, with 7 bases aligning to TRBD1. CDR1 and CDR2 from the germline V gene are SGHTS and YDEGEE. The CDR3 sequence is 14 residues long. The junction had 5 bases not matched to a gene; V was cut back by 0 bases and J by 8 bases. As DNA, the CDR3 is TGTGCCAGCAGCTTGGACAGGGGTGGTCATGAGCAGTTCTTC. Protein sequence: CASSLDRGGHEQFF.

This clonotype was recorded many times. The chain joins TRBV9 to TRBJ1-3, with 9 positions matching TRBD1. The V segment lost 4 bases and the J segment 2 bases; nucleotides outside the gene matches: 4. CDR1 is SGDLS, CDR2 YYNGEE, per germline. The CDR3 runs 15 residues. CDR3 in DNA: TGTGCCAGCAGCCCACAGGGGGCGACTGGAAACACCATATATTTT. Protein sequence: CASSPQGATGNTIYF.

This clonotype was seen only a few times. This chain connects TRBV20-1 to TRBJ2-4; 7 positions match TRBD1. This CDR3 spans 14 amino acids. V was clipped by 0 bases and J by 6 bases; unmatched bases: 5. The V gene's germline CDR1 is DFQATT and CDR2 SNEGSKA (reference sequence). CDR3 region: CSARDLRGLNIQYF. Here the CDR3 DNA reads TGCAGTGCTAGAGATCTGAGGGGGCTAAACATTCAGTACTTC.

The V gene is TRBV6-1, the J gene TRBJ2-1; D is tentatively TRBD1 or TRBD2 (5 bases each). Germline CDR1 MNHNS, CDR2 SASEGT. Trimming took off 5 bases at V and 5 bases at J, with 13 bases between the two ends. The CDR3 has 14 amino acids. CDR3 in DNA: TGTGCCAGCAGTCACGGGACGGTCAACAATGAGCAGTTCTTC. It yields the protein CASSHGTVNNEQFF.

This clonotype occurred many times. The gene calls are TRBV4-1 and TRBJ1-2; 8 nucleotides match TRBD1. Germline V lookup: CDR1 MGHRA, CDR2 YSYEKL. Trimming at V came to 6 bases and at J to 7 bases, leaving 10 bases not matched to a gene. CDR3 length equals 14 residues. CDR3 in DNA: TGCGCCAGCAGAAACCAGGGGGCTGTTGGTGGCTACACCTTC. Amino acids: CASRNQGAVGGYTF.

This chain joins TRBV6-4 and TRBJ2-2; 10 nucleotides agree with TRBD1. CDR3 length: 15 residues. CDR1 is MRHNA and CDR2 is SNTAGT in the germline V gene. V shed 4 bases and J 3 bases; nucleotides not matched to a gene: 2. CDR3 DNA sequence: TGTGCCAGCAGTGGAGGGACAGGGGACACCGGGGAGCTGTTTTTT. Translating gives CASSGGTGDTGELFF.